Shown below are 28 T cell receptor beta chains from a single sample sequenced in a study of T cell repertoires in ileal Crohn's disease. Stated time point: neoterminal ileum biopsy at postoperative endoscopy, about 6 months after surgery. The method was immunoSEQ multiplex PCR; TCRdb's version includes in-frame clones alone and lacks a portion of them. This table holds 55,000 to 65,000 clones, 85% to 90% found once. The sequenced sample was ileal tissue. The receptors here all came from an adult with Crohn's disease.

The V gene is TRBV6-1, the J gene TRBJ1-4; 7 bases agree with TRBD1. Losses at the gene ends were 4 bases for V and 7 bases for J; bases not matched to a gene: 9. Looked up from germline, CDR1 is MNHNS and CDR2 is SASEGT. The CDR3 extends over 15 amino acids. This CDR3 is CASSADRVGGEKLFF. In DNA form, the CDR3 reads TGTGCCAGCAGTGCCGACAGGGTTGGAGGTGAAAAACTGTTTTTT.

The chain has TRBV29-1 and TRBJ2-7; 9 bases agree with TRBD2. J was trimmed by 4 bases and V by 3 bases; bases with no gene match: 7. The CDR3 length is 14 residues. CDR1 is SQVTM, CDR2 ANQGSEA, per germline. The CDR3 region is CSVEGLAGKYEQYF. DNA for the CDR3: TGCAGCGTTGAGGGGCTAGCGGGAAAGTACGAGCAGTACTTC.

J is TRBJ2-5 and V is TRBV5-1; D remains unclear. Germline values: CDR1 SGHRS, CDR2 YFSETQ. Trimming took 5 bases from V and 1 from J, leaving 6 bases between them. This CDR3 is built from 12 residues. The CDR3 protein is CASRYSQETQYF. The CDR3 DNA follows: TGCGCCAGCAGATACAGCCAAGAGACCCAGTACTTC.

The J gene is TRBJ2-3, the V gene TRBV11-2; unclear D gene. The CDR3 loop spans 13 amino acids. CDR1 SGHAT and CDR2 FQNNGV come from the germline V gene. V lost 6 bases and J lost 5, with 12 bases in between. The CDR3 loop is CASRSLTRDTQYF. In DNA form, the CDR3 reads TGTGCCAGCAGGTCATTAACAAGAGATACGCAGTATTTT.

This clone has only one observation. V and J are TRBV7-6 and TRBJ2-2, with TRBD1 as a possible D gene (5 bases). The CDR3 consists of 14 residues. The ends were cut back, 3 bases at V and 6 bases at J, with 11 bases in the middle. Germline assignment: CDR1 SGHVS and CDR2 FNYEAQ. The CDR3 here is CASSLAGISGELFF. CDR3 in DNA: TGTGCCAGCAGCTTGGCAGGGATCTCCGGGGAGCTGTTTTTT.

The chain employs TRBV5-6 and TRBJ1-4, with D unresolved. The CDR3 extends over 13 amino acids. CDR1 and CDR2 from the germline V gene are SGHDT and YYEEEE. With 1 base removed from V and 4 bases from J, the gap between germline ends came to 5 bases. The CDR3 sequence: CASSLRYNEKLFF. CDR3 DNA sequence: TGTGCCAGCAGCTTGCGCTATAATGAAAAACTGTTTTTT.

The chain employs TRBV4-2 and TRBJ2-1; D remains ambiguous. The CDR3 contains 11 residues. V was pared by 5 bases and J by 4 bases, with 3 bases between. CDR1 is LGHNA, CDR2 YNFKEQ, per germline. The CDR3 region has the DNA TGTGCCAGCAGCGTATACAATGAGCAGTTCTTC. Its translation is CASSVYNEQFF.

Concerning this clone itself: Compared with germline, one end of the junction differs, possibly owing to a read error. The CDR3 DNA sequence: TGTGCCAGTAAAAGGGGGACTAGCGGGAACGCCGGGGAGCTGTTTTTT. Translating it yields CASKRGTSGNAGELFF. The rearrangement links TRBV19 to TRBJ2-2, with 13 bases matching TRBD2. CDR1 and CDR2 (germline): LNHDA, SQIVND (reference sequence). The CDR3 has 16 amino acids.

V and J are TRBV11-3 and TRBJ1-1; a possible D gene is TRBD1 (6 bases). Germline CDR1 is SGHNT and CDR2 is YENEEA. The CDR3 is 12 residues long. Trimming removed 5 bases at V and 5 bases at J, with 9 bases between. In DNA form, the CDR3 reads TGTGCCAGCAGCCAGGGGCGAACTGAAGCTTTCTTT. Amino acids: CASSQGRTEAFF.

J is TRBJ2-6 and V is TRBV5-1; the D is unclear. Germline CDR1 reads SGHRS; CDR2 reads YFSETQ. Trimming shortened V by 0 bases and J by 0 bases, and 4 bases separated the two germline ends. This CDR3 is built from 15 residues. The CDR3 loop reads CASSLAVSGANVLTF. In nucleotides, the CDR3 is TGCGCCAGCAGCTTGGCAGTCTCTGGGGCCAACGTCCTGACTTTC. The variable domain in full, with the rest retrieved from reference TRBV5-1 and TRBJ2-6, is KAGVTQTPRYLIKTRGQQVTLSCSPISGHRSVSWYQQTPGQGLQFLFEYFSETQRNKGNFPGRFSGRQFSNSRSEMNVSTLELGDSALYLCASSLAVSGANVLTFGAGSRLTVL.

The DNA for the CDR3 is TGCGCCAGCAGCCCCAGGACAGGGGGCTCTGGAAACACCATATATTTT. This codes for CASSPRTGGSGNTIYF. The chain combines TRBV5-1 with TRBJ1-3, with 10 bases matching TRBD1. The ends lost 4 bases at V and 0 bases at J; junction bases unmatched: 4. The CDR3 contains 16 residues. CDR1 and CDR2 from the germline V gene are SGHRS and YFSETQ.

The chain recombines TRBV21-1 with TRBJ1-2. TRBV21-1 is classified as a pseudogene. The CDR3 is made up of 14 amino acids. This CDR3 reads CASSKVVELRGYTF. In DNA, the CDR3 is TGTGCCAGCAGCAAAGTTGTGGAATTGAGGGGCTACACCTTC.

The chain couples TRBV18 to TRBJ1-1; D uncertain. Germline values: CDR1 KGHSH, CDR2 LQKENI. The CDR3 loop spans 14 amino acids. Trimming shortened V by 4 bases and J by 1 base, and 10 bases separated the two germline ends. CDR3 DNA: TGTGCCAGCTCACTTTCACAATCGAACACTGAAGCTTTCTTT. This gives the protein CASSLSQSNTEAFF. Complete variable domain (other parts from reference TRBV18 and TRBJ1-1): NAGVMQNPRHLVRRRGQEARLRCSPMKGHSHVYWYRQLPEEGLKFMVYLQKENIIDESGMPKERFSAEFPKEGPSILRIQQVVRGDSAAYFCASSLSQSNTEAFFGQGTRLTVV.

V gene TRBV21-1 combines with J gene TRBJ1-5; TRBD1 is taken as the D call from the table, unchecked against the DNA. TRBV21-1 is a recognized pseudogene. This CDR3 has 21 residues. The CDR3 region has the DNA TGTGCCAGCAGCAAAGCGGCCCCAGGCACGTATACGGTACTTTACAATCAGCCCCAGCATTTT. Its protein is CASSKAAPGTYTVLYNQPQHF.

This sequence joins TRBV7-8 and TRBJ1-1; the match to TRBD1 covers 8 bases. The CDR3 is 15 residues long. Per germline, CDR1 SGHVS and CDR2 FQNEAQ. Trimming removed 1 base from V and 9 bases from J; junction bases left unmatched: 10. CDR3 amino acids: CASSLGISQGEQAFF. The CDR3 DNA reads as TGTGCCAGCAGCTTAGGGATCTCACAGGGGGAACAAGCTTTCTTT.

This chain connects TRBV5-1 to TRBJ1-6; 9 positions agree with TRBD1. The CDR3 loop spans 15 amino acids. CDR1 is SGHRS and CDR2 is YFSETQ in the germline V gene. Germline trimming cut 4 bases from V and 8 bases from J; bases unmatched to any gene: 7. The CDR3 DNA reads TGCGCCAGCAGCCTACGGACAGGGGCCGATTCACCCCTCCACTTT. Encoded protein: CASSLRTGADSPLHF.

The rearrangement uses TRBV4-1 and TRBJ1-3; D ambiguous. Germline assignment: CDR1 MGHRA and CDR2 YSYEKL. The V end lost 0 bases, the J end lost 0 bases, and 15 bases lay between the germline ends. This CDR3 contains 18 residues. The CDR3 is CASSQDGVGQSSGNTIYF. In DNA, the CDR3 is TGCGCCAGCAGCCAAGATGGAGTTGGCCAATCCTCTGGAAACACCATATATTTT.

V is TRBV7-8 and J is TRBJ1-2; no definite D call. This CDR3 comprises 13 residues. Trimming removed 2 bases at V and 8 bases at J, with 12 bases between. The V gene's germline CDR1 is SGHVS and CDR2 FQNEAQ. CDR3: CASSLSDIPGYTF. CDR3 coding DNA: TGTGCCAGCAGCTTATCCGACATACCCGGCTACACCTTC.

The rearrangement joins TRBV7-3 to TRBJ2-7; D may be TRBD1 (5 bases). V was trimmed by 0 bases and J by 7 bases, leaving 10 bases between them. CDR3 length: 13 amino acids. Germline V gives CDR1 SGHTA, CDR2 FQGTGA. CDR3 sequence: CASSLTGAGEQYF. The CDR3, as DNA: TGTGCCAGCAGCTTAACAGGGGCAGGGGAGCAGTACTTC.

This clone was counted between two and nine times. This chain uses TRBV6-1 with TRBJ2-3, with TRBD1 matching 10 bases. The CDR3 length is 14 residues. From germline, CDR1 is MNHNS and CDR2 SASEGT. V was clipped by 10 bases and J by 2 bases; unmatched bases: 6. Here the CDR3 DNA reads TGTGCCAACGGGGACAGGGGAGCCACAGATACGCAGTATTTT. Amino acid sequence: CANGDRGATDTQYF.

The chain employs TRBV9 and TRBJ1-5, with 12 bases identical to TRBD1. The CDR3 loop spans 15 amino acids. The V gene end was trimmed by 4 bases and the J gene end by 6 bases; junction bases not matched to a gene: 5. The germline V gene has CDR1 SGDLS and CDR2 YYNGEE. The CDR3 loop is CASSRGQGAGQPQHF. The CDR3 DNA sequence: TGTGCCAGCAGCAGGGGACAGGGGGCGGGTCAGCCCCAGCATTTT.

The chain joins TRBV7-6 to TRBJ1-2; TRBD1 might be the D (5 bases). The CDR3 contains 18 residues. The V and J ends lost 5 bases and 0 bases respectively, with 22 bases between them. CDR1 SGHVS and CDR2 FNYEAQ come from the germline V gene. CDR3 amino acids: CASSPVVVGRGSNYGYTF. The CDR3 DNA sequence: TGTGCCAGCAGCCCTGTTGTGGTGGGGCGGGGGTCTAACTATGGCTACACCTTC. The full variable domain, with the rest looked up from reference TRBV7-6 and TRBJ1-2, is GAGVSQSPRYKVTKRGQDVALRCDPISGHVSLYWYRQALGQGPEFLTYFNYEAQQDKSGLPNDRFSAERPEGSISTLTIQRTEQRDSAMYRCASSPVVVGRGSNYGYTFGSGTRLTVV.

The V call is TRBV5-4, the J call TRBJ2-3, with 9 bases aligning to TRBD2. There are 15 residues in the CDR3. Germline V CDR1 and CDR2: SGHNT, YYREEE (reference sequence). The J segment lost 1 base and the V segment lost 4 bases, leaving 4 bases of the junction unmatched. CDR3 region: CASSPIAGGTDTQYF. The CDR3 DNA follows: TGTGCCAGCAGCCCCATAGCGGGAGGCACAGATACGCAGTATTTT.

The chain links TRBV5-4 to TRBJ2-7, with 7 bases aligning to TRBD1. CDR3 length: 16 amino acids. V lost 0 bases and J lost 2; bases outside the gene matches: 8. Germline-derived CDR1 and CDR2 are SGHNT and YYREEE (reference sequence). The DNA for the CDR3 is TGTGCCAGCAGCTTGGAACCCGGGACAGTAACCTACGAGCAGTACTTC. This translates into CASSLEPGTVTYEQYF.

The chain carries TRBV9 and TRBJ2-7; D possibly corresponds to TRBD1 (6 bases). V was trimmed by 1 base and J by 2 bases, leaving 10 bases between them. The CDR3 covers 14 residues. CDR1 is SGDLS, CDR2 YYNGEE, per germline. The CDR3 loop reads CASSVTGFTYEQYF. DNA for the CDR3: TGTGCCAGCAGCGTAACAGGGTTCACCTACGAGCAGTACTTC.

This clone has only one observation. In DNA, the CDR3 is TGTGCCAGTAGTATTTCTAGTCGCGGTTACTATGGCTACACCTTC. It codes for CASSISSRGYYGYTF. The chain links TRBV19 to TRBJ1-2; D ambiguous. The germline gives CDR1 LNHDA, CDR2 SQIVND (reference sequence). This CDR3 region has 15 residues. V was trimmed by 3 bases and J by 3 bases, leaving 14 bases between them.

The chain carries TRBV15 and TRBJ2-2; D gene uncertain. This CDR3 is built from 14 residues. Trimming pared 5 bases from V and 5 bases from J, leaving 12 bases between. Germline V gene data show CDR1 as LNHNV and CDR2 as YYDKDF (reference sequence). In DNA, the CDR3 is TGTGCCACCAGCTATGGGTTCAGGACCGGGGAGCTGTTTTTT. As protein: CATSYGFRTGELFF.

The rearrangement uses TRBV9 and TRBJ2-3; 7 positions agree with TRBD2. Germline values: CDR1 SGDLS, CDR2 YYNGEE. V shed 0 bases and J 5 bases; nucleotides not matched to a gene: 9. This CDR3 comprises 16 residues. CDR3 protein: CASSVAVGGSLDTQYF. As DNA, the CDR3 is TGTGCCAGCAGCGTAGCTGTGGGCGGGAGCTTAGATACGCAGTATTTT.